The rows below give T cell receptor beta chains drawn from one sample of a study of T cells in Graves' hyperthyroidism and ophthalmopathy. Each CDR3 protein is one row after TCRdb ran MiXCR on the multiplex PCR reads. The profile shows 350,000 to 450,000 distinct CDR3 sequences, 17% of them singletons. The sample consisted of blood. These receptors were taken from a woman aged 30 to 39 with Graves' hyperthyroidism that later progressed to Graves' ophthalmopathy. CDR3s include the opening cysteine and the closing phenylalanine or tryptophan. A D gene is named only where the DNA matches it firmly. Clone size is stated in some rows and not others, as once, few, many or a class when expanded.

abundance: many
j_gene: TRBJ2-5
v_gene: TRBV20-1
d_gene: NA
CDR3aa: CSAATSSWETQYF
CDR3nt: TGCAGTGCCGCGACTAGTAGTTGGGAGACCCAGTACTTC

abundance: NA
j_gene: TRBJ2-1
v_gene: TRBV5-1
d_gene: TRBD1
CDR3aa: CASSLWGQGPNEQFF
CDR3nt: TGCGCCAGCAGCTTATGGGGACAGGGCCCCAATGAGCAGTTCTTC

abundance: NA
j_gene: TRBJ2-7
v_gene: TRBV6-1
d_gene: TRBD1
CDR3aa: CASKRTGQGNYEQYF
CDR3nt: TGTGCCAGCAAACGGACGGGACAGGGCAACTACGAGCAGTACTTC

abundance: NA
j_gene: TRBJ2-1
v_gene: TRBV6-2/TRBV6-3
d_gene: NA
CDR3aa: CASSIGGPSSYNEQFF
CDR3nt: TGTGCCAGCAGTATCGGGGGGCCCAGCTCCTACAATGAGCAGTTCTTC

abundance: NA
j_gene: TRBJ1-4
v_gene: TRBV20-1
d_gene: NA
CDR3aa: CSAEPPLELGTYEKLFF
CDR3nt: TGCAGTGCGGAACCCCCCTTGGAGCTGGGGACTTATGAAAAACTGTTTTTT

abundance: many
j_gene: TRBJ2-1
v_gene: TRBV11-2
d_gene: NA
CDR3aa: CASIPSVINNEQFF
CDR3nt: TGTGCCAGCATACCGTCAGTCATCAACAATGAGCAGTTCTTC

abundance: many
j_gene: TRBJ1-5
v_gene: TRBV27
d_gene: TRBD1
CDR3aa: CASSPGQAKSNQPQHF
CDR3nt: TGTGCCAGCAGTCCGGGACAGGCTAAGAGCAATCAGCCCCAGCATTTT

abundance: many
j_gene: TRBJ1-1
v_gene: TRBV27
d_gene: NA
CDR3aa: CASSLSGGVNTEAFF
CDR3nt: TGTGCCAGCAGTTTATCGGGAGGGGTGAACACTGAAGCTTTCTTT

abundance: few
j_gene: TRBJ1-1
v_gene: TRBV29-1
d_gene: NA
CDR3aa: CSAVRDGTEAFF
CDR3nt: TGCAGCGCCGTGCGGGACGGCACTGAAGCTTTCTTT

abundance: NA
j_gene: TRBJ2-1
v_gene: TRBV20-1
d_gene: NA
CDR3aa: CSARDVGQSYNEQFF
CDR3nt: TGCAGTGCTAGAGATGTCGGACAGTCTTACAATGAGCAGTTCTTC

abundance: many
j_gene: TRBJ1-1
v_gene: TRBV28
d_gene: NA
CDR3aa: CASSSPLGADTEAFF
CDR3nt: TGTGCCAGCAGTTCGCCCCTAGGGGCAGACACTGAAGCTTTCTTT

abundance: NA
j_gene: TRBJ2-3
v_gene: TRBV27
d_gene: NA
CDR3aa: CASMGGSTSTDTQYF
CDR3nt: TGTGCCAGCATGGGGGGTTCTACTAGCACAGATACGCAGTATTTT

abundance: many
j_gene: TRBJ2-1
v_gene: TRBV27
d_gene: TRBD2
CDR3aa: CASSLTPGLAGGRYNEQFF
CDR3nt: TGTGCCAGCAGTCTAACTCCGGGACTAGCGGGAGGCCGTTACAATGAGCAGTTCTTC

abundance: few
j_gene: TRBJ1-2
v_gene: TRBV5-1
d_gene: NA
CDR3aa: CASSASTPMALMSGYTF
CDR3nt: TGCGCCAGCAGCGCATCGACACCGATGGCGTTAATGAGTGGCTACACCTTC

abundance: many
j_gene: TRBJ1-1
v_gene: TRBV18
d_gene: TRBD1
CDR3aa: CASSPRTGGGSAEAFF
CDR3nt: TGTGCCAGCTCACCTCGGACAGGGGGCGGGAGCGCTGAAGCTTTCTTT

abundance: NA
j_gene: TRBJ1-2
v_gene: TRBV4-2
d_gene: NA
CDR3aa: CASSQATRDTDYGYTF
CDR3nt: TGTGCCAGCAGCCAAGCGACTCGGGACACAGACTATGGCTACACCTTC

abundance: many
j_gene: TRBJ1-4
v_gene: TRBV3-1
d_gene: NA
CDR3aa: CASSPLQSTNEKLFF
CDR3nt: TGTGCCAGCAGCCCTCTACAGTCAACTAATGAAAAACTGTTTTTT

abundance: many
j_gene: TRBJ1-5
v_gene: TRBV27
d_gene: NA
CDR3aa: CASSSTGYGNQPQHF
CDR3nt: TGTGCCAGCAGTTCGACAGGATATGGCAATCAGCCCCAGCATTTT

abundance: NA
j_gene: TRBJ1-2
v_gene: TRBV4-1
d_gene: TRBD1
CDR3aa: CASSDEQGAFYGYTF
CDR3nt: TGCGCCAGTTCAGACGAACAGGGGGCCTTCTATGGCTACACCTTC

abundance: NA
j_gene: TRBJ2-1
v_gene: TRBV19
d_gene: TRBD2
CDR3aa: CASSIGGGNYNEQFF
CDR3nt: TGTGCCAGTAGTATCGGCGGGGGAAACTACAATGAGCAGTTCTTC

abundance: many
j_gene: TRBJ1-5
v_gene: TRBV12-3/TRBV12-4
d_gene: TRBD1
CDR3aa: CASSMDRGTGQPQHF
CDR3nt: TGTGCCAGCAGTATGGACAGGGGGACAGGTCAGCCCCAGCATTTT

abundance: many
j_gene: TRBJ2-2
v_gene: TRBV27
d_gene: NA
CDR3aa: CASSLVGGELFF
CDR3nt: TGTGCCAGCAGTTTAGTTGGAGGGGAGCTGTTTTTT

abundance: NA
j_gene: TRBJ2-2
v_gene: TRBV19
d_gene: TRBD1
CDR3aa: CASSIGQGRTGELFF
CDR3nt: TGTGCCAGTAGTATAGGACAGGGGCGGACCGGGGAGCTGTTTTTT

abundance: NA
j_gene: TRBJ2-2
v_gene: TRBV7-9
d_gene: NA
CDR3aa: CASSTTGRQNTGELFF
CDR3nt: TGTGCCAGCAGCACGACAGGGAGGCAGAACACCGGGGAGCTGTTTTTT

abundance: few
j_gene: TRBJ1-2
v_gene: TRBV19
d_gene: NA
CDR3aa: CASTMTGFGYTF
CDR3nt: TGTGCCAGTACCATGACAGGATTCGGCTACACCTTC

abundance: many
j_gene: TRBJ2-3
v_gene: TRBV2
d_gene: TRBD2
CDR3aa: CASSGTSGRAEVTDTQYF
CDR3nt: TGTGCCAGCAGTGGGACTAGCGGGAGGGCGGAGGTCACAGATACGCAGTATTTT

abundance: many
j_gene: TRBJ2-2
v_gene: TRBV6-1
d_gene: TRBD2
CDR3aa: CASSEARNSGSVGELFF
CDR3nt: TGTGCCAGCAGTGAAGCGCGGAATAGCGGGAGCGTCGGGGAGCTGTTTTTT

abundance: many
j_gene: TRBJ2-3
v_gene: TRBV6-2/TRBV6-3
d_gene: NA
CDR3aa: CASSYSGTTSSTDTQYF
CDR3nt: TGTGCCAGCAGTTACTCTGGGACAACGTCTAGCACAGATACGCAGTATTTT

abundance: NA
j_gene: TRBJ2-3
v_gene: TRBV19
d_gene: TRBD2
CDR3aa: CASSPSGLGGTQYF
CDR3nt: TGTGCCAGTAGTCCGAGCGGACTAGGTGGTACGCAGTATTTT

abundance: NA
j_gene: TRBJ2-1
v_gene: TRBV13
d_gene: TRBD2
CDR3aa: CASSGTHSPAGSTYNEQFF
CDR3nt: TGTGCCAGCAGCGGAACTCACTCTCCAGCGGGATCAACCTACAATGAGCAGTTCTTC

abundance: NA
j_gene: TRBJ2-1
v_gene: TRBV7-9
d_gene: NA
CDR3aa: CASSGGGTSRSYNEQFF
CDR3nt: TGTGCCAGCAGCGGCGGAGGGACATCGAGGTCCTACAATGAGCAGTTCTTC

abundance: few
j_gene: TRBJ2-1
v_gene: TRBV11-2
d_gene: NA
CDR3aa: CASSLEAAEGSSSYNEQFF
CDR3nt: TGTGCCAGCAGCTTAGAAGCTGCGGAGGGAAGTAGCTCCTACAATGAGCAGTTCTTC

abundance: many
j_gene: TRBJ2-5
v_gene: TRBV11-2
d_gene: NA
CDR3aa: CASSFSLLRDVETQYF
CDR3nt: TGTGCCAGCAGCTTTTCTCTTCTCCGGGACGTTGAGACCCAGTACTTC

abundance: NA
j_gene: TRBJ2-2
v_gene: TRBV7-7
d_gene: NA
CDR3aa: CASSLGSVAGELFF
CDR3nt: TGTGCCAGCAGCTTAGGTAGCGTCGCCGGGGAGCTGTTTTTT

abundance: many
j_gene: TRBJ1-1
v_gene: TRBV6-1
d_gene: TRBD1
CDR3aa: CASRLAQGANTEAFF
CDR3nt: TGTGCCAGCAGACTTGCGCAGGGGGCGAACACTGAAGCTTTCTTT

abundance: many
j_gene: TRBJ2-2
v_gene: TRBV27
d_gene: NA
CDR3aa: CASLQATGELFF
CDR3nt: TGTGCCAGCCTTCAAGCCACCGGGGAGCTGTTTTTT

abundance: NA
j_gene: TRBJ1-2
v_gene: TRBV20-1
d_gene: TRBD1
CDR3aa: CSASLGTGGGEGYTF
CDR3nt: TGCAGTGCTAGTTTAGGGACAGGGGGCGGAGAGGGCTACACCTTC